This T cell receptor beta chain was captured by sequencing in a study of blood T cell repertoires in COVID-19. Study details: Samples came from the United States, Italy and Spain, spanning acute and convalescent COVID-19.

Germline-derived CDR1 and CDR2 are SGHRS and YFSETQ. The CDR3 sequence is 15 residues long. Trimming shortened V by 0 bases and J by 0 bases, and 9 bases separated the two germline ends. This table comes from immunoSEQ multiplex PCR, and its TCRdb copy is limited to in-frame clones, with some not included. The table includes about 24,000 clones, 75% to 85% detected once. The chain uses TRBV5-1 and TRBJ1-1; D gene unclear. The receptor was derived from a human donor in a cohort sampled during active COVID-19. Source material: peripheral blood. The CDR3 bases are TGCGCCAGCAGCTTGGAGCGACGCCTGAACACTGAAGCTTTCTTT. The encoded protein is CASSLERRLNTEAFF.